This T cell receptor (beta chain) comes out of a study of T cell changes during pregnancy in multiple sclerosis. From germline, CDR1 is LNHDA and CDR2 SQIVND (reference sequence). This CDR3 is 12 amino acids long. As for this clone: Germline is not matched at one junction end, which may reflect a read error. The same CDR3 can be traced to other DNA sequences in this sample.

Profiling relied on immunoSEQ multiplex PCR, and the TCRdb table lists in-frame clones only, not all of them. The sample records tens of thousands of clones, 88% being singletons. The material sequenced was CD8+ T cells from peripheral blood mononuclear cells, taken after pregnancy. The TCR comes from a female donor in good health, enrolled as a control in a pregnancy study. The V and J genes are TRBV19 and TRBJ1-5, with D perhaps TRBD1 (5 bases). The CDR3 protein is CASRVGNQPQHF. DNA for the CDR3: TGCGCCAGCAGGGTTGGTAATCAGCCCCAGCATTTT.